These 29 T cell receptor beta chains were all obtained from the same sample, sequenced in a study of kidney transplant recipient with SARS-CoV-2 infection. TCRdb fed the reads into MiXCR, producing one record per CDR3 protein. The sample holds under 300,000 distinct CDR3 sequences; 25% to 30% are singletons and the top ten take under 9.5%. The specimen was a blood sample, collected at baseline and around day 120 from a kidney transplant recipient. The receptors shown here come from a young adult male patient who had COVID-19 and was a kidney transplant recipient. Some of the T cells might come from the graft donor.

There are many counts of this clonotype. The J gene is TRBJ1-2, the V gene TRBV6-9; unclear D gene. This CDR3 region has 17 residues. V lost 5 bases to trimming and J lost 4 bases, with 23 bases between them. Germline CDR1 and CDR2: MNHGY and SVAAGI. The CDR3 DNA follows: TGTGCCAGCAGTCTAAAACCGGCTTACGGAAAGACCTATGGCTACACCTTC. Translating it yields CASSLKPAYGKTYGYTF.

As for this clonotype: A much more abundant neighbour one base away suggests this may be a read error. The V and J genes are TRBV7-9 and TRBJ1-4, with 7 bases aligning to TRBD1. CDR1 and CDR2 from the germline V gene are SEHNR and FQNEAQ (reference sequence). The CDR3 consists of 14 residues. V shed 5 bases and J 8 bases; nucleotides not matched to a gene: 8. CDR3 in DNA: TGTGCCAGCAGCCCAGACAGGGTGACGGAAAAACTGTTTTTT. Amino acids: CASSPDRVTEKLFF.

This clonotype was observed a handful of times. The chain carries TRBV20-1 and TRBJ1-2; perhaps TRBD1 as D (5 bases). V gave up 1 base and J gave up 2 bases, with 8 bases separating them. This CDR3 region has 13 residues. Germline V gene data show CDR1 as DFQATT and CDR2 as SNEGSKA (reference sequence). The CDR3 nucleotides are TGCAGTGCTAGAGCCGACAGCAACTATGGCTACACCTTC. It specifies CSARADSNYGYTF.

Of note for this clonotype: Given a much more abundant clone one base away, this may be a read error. CDR3 in DNA: TGCGCCAGCAGCCGCCAAACCGGGACAGGGGAATATGGCTACACCTTC. Amino acids: CASSRQTGTGEYGYTF. The V gene is TRBV5-1, the J gene TRBJ1-2; 10 positions match TRBD1. The CDR3 sequence is 16 residues long. Germline CDR1 and CDR2: SGHRS and YFSETQ. After removal of 4 bases from V and 5 bases from J, the junction contained 11 bases not matched to a gene. The whole variable domain, filled in from reference TRBV5-1 and TRBJ1-2, reads KAGVTQTPRYLIKTRGQQVTLSCSPISGHRSVSWYQQTPGQGLQFLFEYFSETQRNKGNFPGRFSGRQFSNSRSEMNVSTLELGDSALYLCASSRQTGTGEYGYTFGSGTRLTVV.

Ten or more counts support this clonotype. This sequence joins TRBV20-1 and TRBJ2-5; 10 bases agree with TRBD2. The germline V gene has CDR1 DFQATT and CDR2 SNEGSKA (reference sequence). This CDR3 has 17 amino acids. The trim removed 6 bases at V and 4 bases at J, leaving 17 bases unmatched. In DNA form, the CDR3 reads TGCAGTGCCATAGCGGGAGGCGGGAGTGAGCGGGGAGAGACCCAGTACTTC. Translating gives CSAIAGGGSERGETQYF.

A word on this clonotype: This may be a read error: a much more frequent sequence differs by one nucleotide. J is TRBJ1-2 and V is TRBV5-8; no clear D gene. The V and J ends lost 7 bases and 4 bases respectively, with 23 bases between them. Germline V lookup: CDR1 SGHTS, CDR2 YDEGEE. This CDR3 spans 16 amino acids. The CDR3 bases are TGTGCCAGCCTGAATGATCATCCACGAAAGGCCTATGGCTACACCTTC. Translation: CASLNDHPRKAYGYTF.

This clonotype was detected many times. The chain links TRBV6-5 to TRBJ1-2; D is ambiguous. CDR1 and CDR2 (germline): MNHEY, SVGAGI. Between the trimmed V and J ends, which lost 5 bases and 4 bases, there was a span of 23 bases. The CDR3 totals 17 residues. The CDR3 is CASSSEWECRKTYGYTF. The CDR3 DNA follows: TGTGCCAGCAGTAGCGAATGGGAATGTAGAAAGACCTATGGCTACACCTTC.

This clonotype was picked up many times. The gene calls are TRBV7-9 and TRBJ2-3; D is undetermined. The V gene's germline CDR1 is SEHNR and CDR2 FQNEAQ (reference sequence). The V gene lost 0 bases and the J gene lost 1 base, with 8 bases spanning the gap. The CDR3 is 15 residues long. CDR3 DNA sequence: TGTGCCAGCAGCTTAGCCCTAGTTGGCACAGATACGCAGTATTTT. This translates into CASSLALVGTDTQYF.

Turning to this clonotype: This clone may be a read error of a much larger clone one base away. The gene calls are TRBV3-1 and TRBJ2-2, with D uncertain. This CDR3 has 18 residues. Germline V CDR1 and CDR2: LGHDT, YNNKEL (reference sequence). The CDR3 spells CAGSRLFPISGLTGELFF. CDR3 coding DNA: TGTGCCGGCAGCCGTCTGTTTCCCATTTCAGGCTTGACCGGGGAGCTGTTTTTT.

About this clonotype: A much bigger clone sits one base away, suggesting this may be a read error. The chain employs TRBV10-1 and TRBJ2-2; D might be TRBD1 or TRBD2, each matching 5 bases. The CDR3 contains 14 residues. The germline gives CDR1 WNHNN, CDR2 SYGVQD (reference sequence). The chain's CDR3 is CVSRERPNTGELFF. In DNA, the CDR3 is TGCGTCAGCAGGGAGCGGCCGAACACCGGGGAGCTGTTTTTT.

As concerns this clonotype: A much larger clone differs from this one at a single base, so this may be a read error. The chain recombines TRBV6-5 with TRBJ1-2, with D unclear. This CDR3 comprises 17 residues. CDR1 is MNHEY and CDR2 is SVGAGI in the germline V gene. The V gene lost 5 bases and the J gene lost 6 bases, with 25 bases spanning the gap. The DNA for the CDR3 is TGTGCCAGCAGTAGCCCTAGCTCTATGCGAAAGACCCATGGCTACACCTTC. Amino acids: CASSSPSSMRKTHGYTF.

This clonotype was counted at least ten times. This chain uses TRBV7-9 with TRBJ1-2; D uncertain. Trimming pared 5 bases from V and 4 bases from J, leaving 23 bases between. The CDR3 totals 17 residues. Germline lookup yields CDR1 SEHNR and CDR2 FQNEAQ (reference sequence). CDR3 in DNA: TGTGCCAGCAGCGGTGAGGAATACCATGGAAAGACCTATGGCTACACCTTC. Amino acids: CASSGEEYHGKTYGYTF.

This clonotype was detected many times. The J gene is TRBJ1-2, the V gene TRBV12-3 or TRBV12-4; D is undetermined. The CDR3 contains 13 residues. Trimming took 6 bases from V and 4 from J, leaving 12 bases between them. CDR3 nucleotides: TGTGCCAGCAGCCTGACCGAGAGCTATGGCTACACCTTC. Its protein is CASSLTESYGYTF.

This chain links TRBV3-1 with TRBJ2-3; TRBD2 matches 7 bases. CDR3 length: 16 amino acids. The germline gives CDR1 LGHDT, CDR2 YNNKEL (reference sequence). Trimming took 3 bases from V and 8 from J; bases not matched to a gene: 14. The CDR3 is CASSHMGGGTPGTQYF. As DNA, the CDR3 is TGTGCCAGCAGCCACATGGGGGGAGGGACCCCAGGTACGCAGTATTTT.

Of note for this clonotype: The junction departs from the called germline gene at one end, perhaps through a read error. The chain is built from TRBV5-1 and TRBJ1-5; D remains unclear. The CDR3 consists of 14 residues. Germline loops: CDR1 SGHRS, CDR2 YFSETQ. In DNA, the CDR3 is TGCGCCAGCGGCTTGGGTCAGGGCAATCAGCCCCAGCATTTT. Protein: CASGLGQGNQPQHF.

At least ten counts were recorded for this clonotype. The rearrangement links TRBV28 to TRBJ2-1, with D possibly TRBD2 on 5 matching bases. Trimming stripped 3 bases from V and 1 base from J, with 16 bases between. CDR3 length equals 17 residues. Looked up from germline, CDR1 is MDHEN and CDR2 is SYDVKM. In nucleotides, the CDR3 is TGTGCCAGCAGTTTCCTATTCGGGGTTTTATCCTACAATGAGCAGTTCTTC. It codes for CASSFLFGVLSYNEQFF.

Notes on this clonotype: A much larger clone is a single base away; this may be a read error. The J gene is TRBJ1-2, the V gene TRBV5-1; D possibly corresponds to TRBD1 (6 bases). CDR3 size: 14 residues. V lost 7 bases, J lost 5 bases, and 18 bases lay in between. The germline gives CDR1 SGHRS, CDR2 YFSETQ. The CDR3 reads CASGQQGAGYGYTF. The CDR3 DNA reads TGCGCCAGCGGCCAACAGGGTGCAGGGTATGGCTACACCTTC. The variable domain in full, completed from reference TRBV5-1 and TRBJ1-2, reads KAGVTQTPRYLIKTRGQQVTLSCSPISGHRSVSWYQQTPGQGLQFLFEYFSETQRNKGNFPGRFSGRQFSNSRSEMNVSTLELGDSALYLCASGQQGAGYGYTFGSGTRLTVV.

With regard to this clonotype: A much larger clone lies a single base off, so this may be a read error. The CDR3 DNA reads TGCAGTGCTAGAGATATCCAGGGTACTATGAACACTGAAGCTTTCTTT. Its protein is CSARDIQGTMNTEAFF. V usage is TRBV20-1 and J usage is TRBJ1-1, with D possibly matching TRBD1 (5 bases). Trimming pared 0 bases from V and 0 bases from J, leaving 14 bases between. There are 16 residues in the CDR3. Germline assignment: CDR1 DFQATT and CDR2 SNEGSKA (reference sequence).

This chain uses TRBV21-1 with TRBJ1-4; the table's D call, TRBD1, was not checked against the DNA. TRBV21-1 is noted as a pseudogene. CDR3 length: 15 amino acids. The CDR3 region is CASGKALRDNEKLFF. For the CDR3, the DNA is TGTGCCAGCGGCAAAGCGCTCCGGGATAACGAAAAACTGTTTTTT.

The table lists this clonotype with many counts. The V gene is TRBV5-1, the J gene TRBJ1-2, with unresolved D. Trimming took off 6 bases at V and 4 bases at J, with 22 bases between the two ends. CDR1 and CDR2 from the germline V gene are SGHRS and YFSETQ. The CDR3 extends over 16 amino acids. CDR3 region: CASTNESVRKTYGYTF. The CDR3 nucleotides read TGCGCCAGCACCAACGAATCGGTTCGAAAGACCTATGGCTACACCTTC.

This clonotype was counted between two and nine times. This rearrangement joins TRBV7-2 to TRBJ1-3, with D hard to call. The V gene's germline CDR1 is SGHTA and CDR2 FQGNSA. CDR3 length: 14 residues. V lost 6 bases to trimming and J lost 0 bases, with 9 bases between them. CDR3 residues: CASSRPRSGNTIYF. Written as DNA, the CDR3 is TGTGCCAGCAGTAGACCACGCTCTGGAAACACCATATATTTT.

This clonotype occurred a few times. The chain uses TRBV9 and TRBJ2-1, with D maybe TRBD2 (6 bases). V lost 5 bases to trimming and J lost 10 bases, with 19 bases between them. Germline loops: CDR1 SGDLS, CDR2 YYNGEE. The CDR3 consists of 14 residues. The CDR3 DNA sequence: TGTGCCAGCAGTCATGGGGGGTCGGGCTTGGAGCAGTTCTTC. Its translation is CASSHGGSGLEQFF. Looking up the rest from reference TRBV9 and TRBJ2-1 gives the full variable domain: DSGVTQTPKHLITATGQRVTLRCSPRSGDLSVYWYQQSLDQGLQFLIQYYNGEERAKGNILERFSAQQFPDLHSELNLSSLELGDSALYFCASSHGGSGLEQFFGPGTRLTVL.

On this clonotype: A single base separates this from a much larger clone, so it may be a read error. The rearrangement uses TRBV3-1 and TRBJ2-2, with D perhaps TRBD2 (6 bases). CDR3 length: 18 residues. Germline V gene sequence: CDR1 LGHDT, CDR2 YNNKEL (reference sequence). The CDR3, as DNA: TGTGCCAGCAGCCTCGGGACTCCCATTTCAGGCTTGACCGGGGGGCTGTTTTTT. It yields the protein CASSLGTPISGLTGGLFF.

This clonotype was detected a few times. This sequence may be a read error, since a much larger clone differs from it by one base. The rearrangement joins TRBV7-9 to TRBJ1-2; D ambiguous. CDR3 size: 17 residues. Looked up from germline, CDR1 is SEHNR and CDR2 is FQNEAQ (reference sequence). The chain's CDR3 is CASSLRRYHGKTYGHTF. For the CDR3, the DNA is TGTGCCAGCAGCTTACGGAGATACCATGGAAAGACCTATGGCCACACCTTC. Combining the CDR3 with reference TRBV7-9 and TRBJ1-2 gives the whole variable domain DTGVSQNPRHKITKRGQNVTFRCDPISEHNRLYWYRQTLGQGPEFLTYFQNEAQLEKSRLLSDRFSAERPKGSFSTLEIQRTEQGDSAMYLCASSLRRYHGKTYGHTFGSGTRLTVV.

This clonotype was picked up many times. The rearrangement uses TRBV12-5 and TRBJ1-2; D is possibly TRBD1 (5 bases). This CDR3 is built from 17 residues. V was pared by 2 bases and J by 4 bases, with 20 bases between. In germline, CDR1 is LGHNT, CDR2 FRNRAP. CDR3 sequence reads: CASGLLGLQGKTYGYTF. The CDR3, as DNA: TGTGCTAGTGGTTTGCTTGGTTTGCAGGGAAAGACCTATGGCTACACCTTC.

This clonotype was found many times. CDR3 in DNA: TGTGCCAGCAGTTACAATATTTTTGGGACAGGGGGTCCCGAGCAGTACTTC. Translation: CASSYNIFGTGGPEQYF. The gene calls are TRBV6-6 and TRBJ2-7; TRBD1 matches at 11 bases. After removal of 2 bases from V and 6 bases from J, the junction contained 12 bases not matched to a gene. The CDR3 has 17 residues. Germline V gene data show CDR1 as MNHNY and CDR2 as SVGAGI (reference sequence).

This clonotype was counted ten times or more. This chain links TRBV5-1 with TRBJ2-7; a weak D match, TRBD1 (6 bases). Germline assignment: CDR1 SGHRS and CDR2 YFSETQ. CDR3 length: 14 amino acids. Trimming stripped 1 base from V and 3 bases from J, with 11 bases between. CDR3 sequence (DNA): TGCGCCAGCAGCTTGACCGGGACAAACTACGAGCAGTACTTC. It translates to CASSLTGTNYEQYF.

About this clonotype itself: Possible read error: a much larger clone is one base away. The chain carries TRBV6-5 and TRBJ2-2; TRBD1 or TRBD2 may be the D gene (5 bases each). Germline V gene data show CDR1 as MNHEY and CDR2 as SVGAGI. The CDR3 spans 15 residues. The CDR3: CASRYSRGVTGELFF. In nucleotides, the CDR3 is TGTGCCAGCAGATACTCGAGGGGCGTCACCGGGGAGCTGTTTTTT.

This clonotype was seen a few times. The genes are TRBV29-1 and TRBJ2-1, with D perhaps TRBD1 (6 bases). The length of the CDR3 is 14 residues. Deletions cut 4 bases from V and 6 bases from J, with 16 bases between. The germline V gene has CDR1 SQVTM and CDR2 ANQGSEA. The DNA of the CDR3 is TGCAGCGTTGTAAGCAGGGGTAGAACCAATGAGCAGTTCTTC. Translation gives CSVVSRGRTNEQFF.